These 3 T cell receptor beta chains came from one sample sequenced in a study of shared T cell receptors in the human thymus. The assay was immunoSEQ multiplex PCR, and TCRdb's table has in-frame clones only and misses some. The sample includes over 450,000 clones, more than 75% seen only once; the top ten take more than 0.01%. This same sample was also part of a study on human thymus T cells.

Sequencing was performed on thymocytes. The receptors stem from a boy younger than two with a congenital heart defect.

The CDR3 sequence is CASSRLPYSPGCTDTQYF. Here the CDR3 DNA reads TGTGCCAGCAGCCGCCTACCCTACTCCCCGGGTTGCACAGATACGCAGTATTTT. The rearrangement joins TRBV7-9 to TRBJ2-3; no reliable D call. The V gene's germline CDR1 is SEHNR and CDR2 FQNEAQ (reference sequence). Trimming removed 5 bases from V and 1 base from J, with 22 bases in between. CDR3 size: 18 residues.

This clone showed up just once. The V gene is TRBV4-1, the J gene TRBJ2-2; no clear D. The CDR3 is 12 amino acids. Germline V gene sequence: CDR1 MGHRA, CDR2 YSYEKL. V was shortened by 8 bases and J by 4 bases, with 8 bases between the two germline ends. CDR3 amino acids: CASWRGTGELFF. DNA of the CDR3: TGCGCCAGCTGGAGAGGCACCGGGGAGCTGTTTTTT.

This chain connects TRBV5-4 to TRBJ2-1; 7 bases agree with TRBD2. V shed 4 bases and J 1 base; nucleotides not matched to a gene: 17. Germline CDR1 is SGHNT and CDR2 is YYREEE (reference sequence). The CDR3 extends over 19 amino acids. CDR3 residues: CASSLRRLAPLSSYNEQFF. In DNA, the CDR3 is TGTGCCAGCAGCCTGAGGAGACTAGCCCCTCTATCTTCCTACAATGAGCAGTTCTTC.